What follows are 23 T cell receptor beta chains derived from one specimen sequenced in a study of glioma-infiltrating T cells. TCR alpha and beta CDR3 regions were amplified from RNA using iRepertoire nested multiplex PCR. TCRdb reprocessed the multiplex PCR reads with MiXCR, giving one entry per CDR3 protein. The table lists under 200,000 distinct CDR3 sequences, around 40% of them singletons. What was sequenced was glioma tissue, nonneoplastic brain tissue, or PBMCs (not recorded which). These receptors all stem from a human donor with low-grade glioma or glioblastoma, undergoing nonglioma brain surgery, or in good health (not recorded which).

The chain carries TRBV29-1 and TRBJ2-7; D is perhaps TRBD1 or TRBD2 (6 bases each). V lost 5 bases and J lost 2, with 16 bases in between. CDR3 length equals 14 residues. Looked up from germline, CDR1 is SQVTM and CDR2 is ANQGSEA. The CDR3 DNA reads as TGCAGCGTTTCCCCTAGGGGGGCCACCTACGAGCAGTACTTC. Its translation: CSVSPRGATYEQYF.

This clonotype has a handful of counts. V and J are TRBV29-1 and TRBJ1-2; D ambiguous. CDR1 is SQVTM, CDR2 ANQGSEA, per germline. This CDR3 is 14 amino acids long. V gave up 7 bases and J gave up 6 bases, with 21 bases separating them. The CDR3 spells CSAEGWETQDGYTF. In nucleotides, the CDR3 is TGCAGCGCTGAGGGCTGGGAGACCCAGGATGGCTACACCTTC.

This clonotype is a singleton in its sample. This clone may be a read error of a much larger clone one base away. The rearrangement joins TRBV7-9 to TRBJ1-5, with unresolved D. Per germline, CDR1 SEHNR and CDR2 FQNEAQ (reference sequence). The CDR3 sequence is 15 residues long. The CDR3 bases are TGTGCCAGCAGCTTAGATATCGCCACCAATCAGCCCCAGCGTTTT. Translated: CASSLDIATNQPQRF.

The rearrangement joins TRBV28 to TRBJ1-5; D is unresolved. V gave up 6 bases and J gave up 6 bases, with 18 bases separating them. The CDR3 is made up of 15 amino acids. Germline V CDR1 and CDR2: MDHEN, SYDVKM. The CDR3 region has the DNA TGTGCCAGCAGGTTACAGACCGGGGAGGGTCAGCCCCAGCATTTT. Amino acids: CASRLQTGEGQPQHF.

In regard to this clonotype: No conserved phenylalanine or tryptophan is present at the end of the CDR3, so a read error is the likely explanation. CDR3 region: CASSDPPEEPQHS. The CDR3 DNA is TGTGCCAGCAGTGACCCGCCGGAAGAGCCCCAGCATTCT. J is TRBJ1-5 and V is TRBV2; the D is unclear. Germline V CDR1 and CDR2: SNHLY, FYNNEI. CDR3 size: 13 residues. V shed 3 bases and J shed 8 bases, with 11 bases lying between them.

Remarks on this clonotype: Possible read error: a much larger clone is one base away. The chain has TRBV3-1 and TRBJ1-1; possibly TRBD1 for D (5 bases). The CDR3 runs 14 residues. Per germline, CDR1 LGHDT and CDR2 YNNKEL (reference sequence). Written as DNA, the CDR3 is TGTGCCAGCAGCGAAGAGGGGCAGAACACTGAAGCTTTCTTT. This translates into CASSEEGQNTEAFF.

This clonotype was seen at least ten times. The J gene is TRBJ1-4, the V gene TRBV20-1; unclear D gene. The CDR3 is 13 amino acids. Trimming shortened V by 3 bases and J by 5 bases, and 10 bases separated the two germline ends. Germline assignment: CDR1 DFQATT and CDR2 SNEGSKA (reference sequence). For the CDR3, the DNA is TGCAGTGCTAGTTCCGGGAGGAATGAAAAACTGTTTTTT. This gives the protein CSASSGRNEKLFF.

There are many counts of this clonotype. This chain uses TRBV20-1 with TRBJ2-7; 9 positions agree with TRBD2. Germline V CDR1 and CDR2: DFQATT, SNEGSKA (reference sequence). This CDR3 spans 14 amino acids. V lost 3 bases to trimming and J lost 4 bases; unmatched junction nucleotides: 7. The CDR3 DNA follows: TGCAGTGCTAGGTTTAGCGGGAGTGGGTACGAGCAGTACTTC. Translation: CSARFSGSGYEQYF.

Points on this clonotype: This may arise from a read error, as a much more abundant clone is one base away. The DNA for the CDR3 is TGTGCCAGCAGTTACAACGGGCTAGCGGCTAAAAATGAGCAGTTCTTC. Its translation is CASSYNGLAAKNEQFF. The chain carries TRBV6-2 or TRBV6-3 and TRBJ2-1; 7 bases are shared with TRBD2. The CDR3 is 16 residues long. Trimming took 2 bases from V and 7 from J; bases not matched to a gene: 11. The germline V gene has CDR1 MNHEY and CDR2 SVGEGT.

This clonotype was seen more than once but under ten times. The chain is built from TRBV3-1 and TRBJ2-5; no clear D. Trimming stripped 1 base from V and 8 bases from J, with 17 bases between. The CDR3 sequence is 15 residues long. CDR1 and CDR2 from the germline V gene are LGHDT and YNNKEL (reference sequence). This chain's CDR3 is CASSQVRAYQETQYF. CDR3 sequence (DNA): TGTGCCAGCAGCCAAGTTAGGGCCTATCAGGAAACCCAGTACTTC.

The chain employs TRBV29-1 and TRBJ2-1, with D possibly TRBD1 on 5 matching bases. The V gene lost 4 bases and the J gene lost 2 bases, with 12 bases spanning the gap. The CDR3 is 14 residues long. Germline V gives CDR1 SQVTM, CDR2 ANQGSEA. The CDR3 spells CSVGRTFTYNEQFF. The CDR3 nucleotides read TGCAGCGTTGGAAGGACATTTACCTACAATGAGCAGTTCTTC.

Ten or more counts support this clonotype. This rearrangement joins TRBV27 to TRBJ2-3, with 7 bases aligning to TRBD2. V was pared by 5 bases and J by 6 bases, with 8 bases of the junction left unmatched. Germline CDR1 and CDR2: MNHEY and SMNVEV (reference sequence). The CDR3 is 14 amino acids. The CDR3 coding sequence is TGTGCCAGCAGTCTCCGGACTAGATCCGATACGCAGTATTTT. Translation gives CASSLRTRSDTQYF.

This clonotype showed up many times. The CDR3 is CASSLIDSVNTEAFF. In nucleotides, the CDR3 is TGTGCCAGCAGTCTCATCGACAGCGTGAACACTGAAGCTTTCTTT. The chain joins TRBV28 to TRBJ1-1; TRBD1 is a possible D gene (5 bases). Trimming took 5 bases from V and 0 from J, leaving 13 bases between them. Germline V CDR1 and CDR2: MDHEN, SYDVKM. This CDR3 comprises 15 residues. Full variable domain (outside the CDR3, taken from reference TRBV28 and TRBJ1-1): DVKVTQSSRYLVKRTGEKVFLECVQDMDHENMFWYRQDPGLGLRLIYFSYDVKMKEKGDIPEGYSVSREKKERFSLILESASTNQTSMYLCASSLIDSVNTEAFFGQGTRLTVV.

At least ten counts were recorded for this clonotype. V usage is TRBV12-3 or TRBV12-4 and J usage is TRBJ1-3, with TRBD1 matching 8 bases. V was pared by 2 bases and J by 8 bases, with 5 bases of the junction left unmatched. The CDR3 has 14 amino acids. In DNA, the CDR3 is TGTGCCAGCAGTTTACAGGGGGCGATTGACACCATATATTTT. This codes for CASSLQGAIDTIYF.

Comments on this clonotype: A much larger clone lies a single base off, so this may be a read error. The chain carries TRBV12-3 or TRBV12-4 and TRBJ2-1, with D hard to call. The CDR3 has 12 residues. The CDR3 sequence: CASLLEYNEKFF. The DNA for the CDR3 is TGTGCCAGCCTGCTGGAATACAATGAGAAGTTCTTC.

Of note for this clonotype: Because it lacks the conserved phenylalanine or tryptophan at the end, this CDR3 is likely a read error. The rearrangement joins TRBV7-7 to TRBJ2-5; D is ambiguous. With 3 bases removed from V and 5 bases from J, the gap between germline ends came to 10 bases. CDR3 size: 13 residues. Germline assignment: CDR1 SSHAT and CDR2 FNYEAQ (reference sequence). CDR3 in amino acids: CASSFTLTETQYL. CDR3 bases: TGTGCCAGCAGCTTCACACTTACGGAGACCCAGTACCTC.

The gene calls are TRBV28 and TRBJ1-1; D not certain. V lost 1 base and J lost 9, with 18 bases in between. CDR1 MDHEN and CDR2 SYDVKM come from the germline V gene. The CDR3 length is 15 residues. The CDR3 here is CASSLSDIQWIKAFF. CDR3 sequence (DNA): TGTGCCAGCAGTTTATCCGACATACAGTGGATAAAAGCTTTCTTT.

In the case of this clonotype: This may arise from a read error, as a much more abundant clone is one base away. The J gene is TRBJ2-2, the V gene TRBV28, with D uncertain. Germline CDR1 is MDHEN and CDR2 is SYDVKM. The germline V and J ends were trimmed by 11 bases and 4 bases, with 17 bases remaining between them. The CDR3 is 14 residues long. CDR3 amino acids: CASRTTSSTGELFF. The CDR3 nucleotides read TGTGCCTCTCGGACCACCTCCTCCACCGGGGAGCTGTTTTTT.

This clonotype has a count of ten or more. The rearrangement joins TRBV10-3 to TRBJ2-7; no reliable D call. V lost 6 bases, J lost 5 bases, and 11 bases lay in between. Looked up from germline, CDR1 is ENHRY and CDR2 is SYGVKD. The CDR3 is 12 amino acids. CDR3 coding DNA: TGTGCCATCAGCCTCTCGGGCGACGAGCAGTACTTC. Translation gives CAISLSGDEQYF.

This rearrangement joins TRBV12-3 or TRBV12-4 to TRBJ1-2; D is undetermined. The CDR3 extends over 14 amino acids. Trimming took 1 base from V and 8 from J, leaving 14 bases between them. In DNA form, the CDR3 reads TGTGCCAGCAGTTTAGACCCCTCCCTGGGGGGCTACACCTTC. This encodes CASSLDPSLGGYTF.

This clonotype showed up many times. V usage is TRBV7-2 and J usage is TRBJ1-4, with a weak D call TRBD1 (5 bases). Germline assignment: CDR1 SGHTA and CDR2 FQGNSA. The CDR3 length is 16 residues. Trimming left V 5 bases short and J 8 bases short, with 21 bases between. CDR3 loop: CASSLGVNEVNEKLFF. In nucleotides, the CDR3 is TGTGCCAGCAGCCTAGGGGTGAATGAGGTGAACGAAAAACTGTTTTTT. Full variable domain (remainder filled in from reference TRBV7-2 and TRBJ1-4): GAGVSQSPSNKVTEKGKDVELRCDPISGHTALYWYRQSLGQGLEFLIYFQGNSAPDKSGLPSDRFSAERTGGSVSTLTIQRTQQEDSAVYLCASSLGVNEVNEKLFFGSGTQLSVL.

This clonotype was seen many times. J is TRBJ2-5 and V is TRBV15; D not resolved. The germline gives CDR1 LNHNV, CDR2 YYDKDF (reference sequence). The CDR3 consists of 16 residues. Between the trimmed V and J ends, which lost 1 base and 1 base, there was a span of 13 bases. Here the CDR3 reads CATSRAVTGAQETQYF. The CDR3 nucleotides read TGTGCCACCAGCAGAGCAGTGACTGGCGCCCAAGAGACCCAGTACTTC.

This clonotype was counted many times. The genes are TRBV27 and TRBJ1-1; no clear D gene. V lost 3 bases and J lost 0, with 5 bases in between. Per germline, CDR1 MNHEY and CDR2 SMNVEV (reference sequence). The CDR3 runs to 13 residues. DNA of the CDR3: TGTGCCAGCAGTTTCGCGTTGAACACTGAAGCTTTCTTT. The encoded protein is CASSFALNTEAFF.